This TCR beta chain was identified in a study of blood T cell repertoires in COVID-19. About the study: The study drew acute and convalescent COVID-19 samples from the United States, Italy and Spain.

Per the original data handling: Reference gene primer amplification in the assay estimated nucleated cell counts. TCRdb keeps only in-frame clones here, not all; method: immunoSEQ multiplex PCR. Clone size and the V and J calls come from that table; the DNA yielded D and trimming. Among approximately 75,000 clones listed, 84% were seen once. This clone was detected only a few times. CDR3 length equals 14 residues. Trimming took 1 base from V and 6 from J, leaving 12 bases between them. Germline-derived CDR1 and CDR2 are MNHEY and SVGEGT. This clonotype was obtained from a woman aged 45-60 years with acute or convalescent COVID-19. Sample: peripheral blood. This chain uses TRBV6-2 or TRBV6-3 with TRBJ1-1; D is unclear. The CDR3 DNA reads as TGTGCCAGCAGTTACTTCTCCGGTAGCGCTGAAGCTTTCTTT. Translation: CASSYFSGSAEAFF.